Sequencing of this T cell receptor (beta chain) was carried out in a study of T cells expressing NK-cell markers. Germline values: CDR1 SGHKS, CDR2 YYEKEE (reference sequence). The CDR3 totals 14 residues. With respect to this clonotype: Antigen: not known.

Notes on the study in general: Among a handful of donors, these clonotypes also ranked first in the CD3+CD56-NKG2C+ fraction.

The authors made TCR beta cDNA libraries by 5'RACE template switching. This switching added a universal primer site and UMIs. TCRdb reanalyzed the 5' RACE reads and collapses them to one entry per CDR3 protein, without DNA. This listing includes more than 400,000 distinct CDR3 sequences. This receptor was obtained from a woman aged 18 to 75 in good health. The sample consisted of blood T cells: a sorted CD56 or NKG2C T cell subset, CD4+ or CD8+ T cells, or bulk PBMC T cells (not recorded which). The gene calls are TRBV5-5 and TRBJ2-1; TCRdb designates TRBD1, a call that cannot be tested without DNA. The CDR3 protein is CASGRQGGDNEQFF.